The source of this T cell receptor (beta chain) is a study of blood T cells in healthy people across ages. Study-level findings and limits: Researchers deemed the diversity estimates from one million T cells underestimates.

The study drew donors from healthy Caucasian individuals in Russia aged 6 to 90. Sample-barcoded 5' priming and a J-beta primer mix drove a second PCR of roughly 6 to 12 cycles. TCRdb called the 5' RACE reads again in MiXCR, with one record for every CDR3 protein. The sample records 650,000 to 900,000 distinct CDR3 sequences, 55% to 65% being singletons. This clonotype has just a few counts. Its antigen remains unidentified. This CDR3 has 15 residues. Germline V lookup: CDR1 PRHDT, CDR2 FYEKMQ (reference sequence). Trimming took off 4 bases at V and 2 bases at J, with 14 bases between the two ends. The chain is built from TRBV13 and TRBJ1-2; no clear D gene. The sequenced material came from blood. This TCR was sampled from a young man in good health. CDR3 DNA sequence: TGTGCCAGCAGCTCCTCTGGGGAGGGCAACTATGGCTACACCTTC. It is translated as CASSSSGEGNYGYTF.